This T cell receptor beta chain comes out of a study of T and B cells in COVID-19 patients. BIOMED2 TRB-A/B primer pools were used in multiplex TRB PCR. TCRdb called the multiplex PCR reads again in MiXCR, with one record for every CDR3 protein. The sample has 15,000 to 20,000 distinct CDR3 sequences, 35% to 40% seen once. The CDR3 loop spans 14 amino acids. Trimming took 4 bases from V and 5 from J, leaving 17 bases between them. Germline V CDR1 and CDR2: SQVTM, ANQGSEA. By its share, this clonotype is medium-sized. TRB was amplified from about 250-500 ng of blood genomic DNA. The sequencing sample was made of blood. The clonotype comes from a human donor with active COVID-19. The chain uses TRBV29-1 and TRBJ1-2; a weak D match, TRBD1 (5 bases). CDR3 in amino acids: CSVGGVREPYGYTF. The CDR3 DNA reads as TGCAGCGTTGGAGGGGTTAGGGAACCATATGGCTACACCTTC.